The sequence of this T cell receptor beta chain was determined in a study of blood T cell repertoires in COVID-19. Study summary: Sources were T cells, B-cell-depleted T cells, or PBMCs; the material itself was cDNA or gDNA.

Assay: immunoSEQ multiplex PCR; the TCRdb copy retains only in-frame clones and omits some. The sample has about 200,000 clones, 75% to 85% seen once. CDR3 size: 15 residues. Germline-derived CDR1 and CDR2 are SGHRS and YFSETQ. Germline trimming cut 0 bases from V and 1 base from J; bases unmatched to any gene: 2. Sequencing used PBMCs or T cells enriched from blood (not recorded which). The receptor was derived from a middle-aged woman with acute COVID-19. This chain connects TRBV5-1 to TRBJ2-5; 8 bases are shared with TRBD1. CDR3 coding DNA: TGCGCCAGCAGCTTGGGGACAGGGCCCCAAGAGACCCAGTACTTC. Its protein product is CASSLGTGPQETQYF.